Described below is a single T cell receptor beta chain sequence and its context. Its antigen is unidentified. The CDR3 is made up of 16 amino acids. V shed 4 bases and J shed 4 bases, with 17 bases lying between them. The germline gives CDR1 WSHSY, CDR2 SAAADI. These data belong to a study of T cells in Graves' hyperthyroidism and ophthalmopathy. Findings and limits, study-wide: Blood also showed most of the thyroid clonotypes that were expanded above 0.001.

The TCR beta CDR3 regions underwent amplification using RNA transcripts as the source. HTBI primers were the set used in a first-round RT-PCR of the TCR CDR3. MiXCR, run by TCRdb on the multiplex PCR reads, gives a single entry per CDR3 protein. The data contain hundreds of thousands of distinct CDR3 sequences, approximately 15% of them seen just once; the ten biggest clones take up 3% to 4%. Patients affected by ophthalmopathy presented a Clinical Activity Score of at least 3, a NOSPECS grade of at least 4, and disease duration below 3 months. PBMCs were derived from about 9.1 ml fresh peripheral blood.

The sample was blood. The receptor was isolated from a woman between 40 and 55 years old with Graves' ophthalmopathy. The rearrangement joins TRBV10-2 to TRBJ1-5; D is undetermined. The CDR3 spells CASSVLSLPGNQPQHF. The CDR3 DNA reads TGCGCCAGCAGTGTGTTATCCCTCCCTGGGAATCAGCCCCAGCATTTT.